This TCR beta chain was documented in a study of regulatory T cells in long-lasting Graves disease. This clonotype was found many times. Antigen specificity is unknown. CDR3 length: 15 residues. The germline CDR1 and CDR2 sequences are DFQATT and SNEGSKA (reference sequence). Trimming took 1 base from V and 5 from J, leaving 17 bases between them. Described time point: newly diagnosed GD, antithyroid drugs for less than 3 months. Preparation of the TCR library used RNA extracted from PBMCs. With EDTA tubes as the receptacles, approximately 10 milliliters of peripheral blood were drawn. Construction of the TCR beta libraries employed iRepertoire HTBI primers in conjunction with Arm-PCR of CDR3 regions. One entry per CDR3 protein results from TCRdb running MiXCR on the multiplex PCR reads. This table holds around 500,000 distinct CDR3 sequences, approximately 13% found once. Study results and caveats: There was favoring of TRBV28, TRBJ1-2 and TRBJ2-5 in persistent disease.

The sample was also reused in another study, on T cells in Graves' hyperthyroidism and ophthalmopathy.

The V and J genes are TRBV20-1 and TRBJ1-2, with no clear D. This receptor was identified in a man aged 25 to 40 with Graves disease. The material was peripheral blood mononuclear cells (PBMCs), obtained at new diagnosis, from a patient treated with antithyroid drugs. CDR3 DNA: TGCAGTGCTAGAGTGGCGGGAAGGGCTGGTTATGGCTACACCTTC. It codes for CSARVAGRAGYGYTF.